What follows is one T cell receptor beta chain and its context. Its antigen remains unknown. The data derive from a study of OX40 agonist ivuxolimab in advanced cancers. Study overall: Patients were 82.7% male with ages roughly 23 to 85, mean about 65. Of the patients, three showed partial responses, one with hepatocellular carcinoma and two with cutaneous melanoma. General study points: Researchers report that CD8+ T cells had, on average, more expanded clones than CD4+.

CDR1 and CDR2 (germline): MNHEY, SVGAGI. V shed 11 bases and J shed 7 bases, with 17 bases lying between them. There are 12 residues in the CDR3. The timepoints at which blood was sampled were baseline, cycle 4 day 1, and cycle 7 day 1. The method was immunoSEQ multiplex PCR; TCRdb's version includes in-frame clones alone and lacks a portion of them. The repertoire consists of 22,000 or so clones, with approximately 78% occurring once and the leading ten covering approximately 16%. The TCR sequence derives from an adult with an advanced solid tumor such as melanoma, head and neck, liver or kidney cancer. This material consisted of CD4+ or CD8+ T cells sorted from blood, taken in a trial of the OX40 agonist ivuxolimab. The chain employs TRBV6-5 and TRBJ2-5; either TRBD1 or TRBD2 may fit D (5 bases each). In nucleotides, the CDR3 is TGTGCCTCAGCTGGGACCGGCAGGACCCAGTACTTC. Translating it yields CASAGTGRTQYF.